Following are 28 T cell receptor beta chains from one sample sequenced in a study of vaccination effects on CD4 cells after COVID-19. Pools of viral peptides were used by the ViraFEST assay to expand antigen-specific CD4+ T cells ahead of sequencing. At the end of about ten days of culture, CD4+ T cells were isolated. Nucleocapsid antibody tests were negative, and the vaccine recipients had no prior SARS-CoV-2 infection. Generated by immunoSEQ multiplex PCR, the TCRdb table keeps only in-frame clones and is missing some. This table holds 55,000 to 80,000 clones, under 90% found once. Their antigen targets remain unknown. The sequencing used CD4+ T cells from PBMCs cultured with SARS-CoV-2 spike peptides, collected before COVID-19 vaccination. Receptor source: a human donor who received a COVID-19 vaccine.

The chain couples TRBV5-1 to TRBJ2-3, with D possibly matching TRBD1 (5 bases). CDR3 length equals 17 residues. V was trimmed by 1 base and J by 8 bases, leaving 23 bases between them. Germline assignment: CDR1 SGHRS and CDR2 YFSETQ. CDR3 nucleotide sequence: TGCGCCAGCAGCTTGATTTCAGGGAATCTTGACATAGGTACGCAGTATTTT. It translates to CASSLISGNLDIGTQYF.

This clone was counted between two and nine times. DNA of the CDR3: TGCGCCAGCAGCCAGTTAAGCCGGGACAGCGGAACCGGGGAGCTGTTTTTT. Protein: CASSQLSRDSGTGELFF. The rearrangement joins TRBV5-1 to TRBJ2-2, with TRBD1 identical over 7 bases. Losses at the gene ends were 4 bases for V and 5 bases for J; bases not matched to a gene: 14. The CDR3 runs 17 residues. CDR1 and CDR2 from the germline V gene are SGHRS and YFSETQ.

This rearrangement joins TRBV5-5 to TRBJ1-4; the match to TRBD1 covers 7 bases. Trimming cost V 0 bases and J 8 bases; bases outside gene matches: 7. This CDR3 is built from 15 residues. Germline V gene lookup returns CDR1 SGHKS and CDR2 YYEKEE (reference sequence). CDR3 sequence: CASSLGQGVLEKLFF. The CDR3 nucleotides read TGTGCCAGCAGCTTGGGGCAGGGGGTGCTAGAAAAACTGTTTTTT.

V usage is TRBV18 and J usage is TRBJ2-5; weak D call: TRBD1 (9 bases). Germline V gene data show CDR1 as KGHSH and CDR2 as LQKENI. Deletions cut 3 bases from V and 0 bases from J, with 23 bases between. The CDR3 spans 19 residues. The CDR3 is CASSPRGDRVITYQETQYF. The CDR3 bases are TGTGCCAGCTCACCGCGGGGGGACAGGGTGATTACGTACCAAGAGACCCAGTACTTC.

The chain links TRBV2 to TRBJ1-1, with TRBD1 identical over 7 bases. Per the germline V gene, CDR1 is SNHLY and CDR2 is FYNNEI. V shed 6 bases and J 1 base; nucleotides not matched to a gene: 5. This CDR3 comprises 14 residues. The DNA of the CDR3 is TGTGCCAGCAGAGTCAGGGGGGGGAACACTGAAGCTTTCTTT. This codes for CASRVRGGNTEAFF.

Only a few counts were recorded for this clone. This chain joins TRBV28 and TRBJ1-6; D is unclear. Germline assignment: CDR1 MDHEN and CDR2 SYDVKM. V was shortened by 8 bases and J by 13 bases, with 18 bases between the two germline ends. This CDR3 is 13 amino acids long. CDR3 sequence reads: CASVSRTARPLHF. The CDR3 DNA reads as TGTGCCAGCGTGAGTCGGACGGCCCGGCCCCTCCACTTT.

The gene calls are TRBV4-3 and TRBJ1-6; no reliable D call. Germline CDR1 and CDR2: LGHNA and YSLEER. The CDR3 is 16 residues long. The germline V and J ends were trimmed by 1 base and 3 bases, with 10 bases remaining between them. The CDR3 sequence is CASSQGSGYYNSPLHF. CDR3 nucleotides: TGCGCCAGCAGCCAAGGGTCGGGGTACTATAATTCACCCCTCCACTTT.

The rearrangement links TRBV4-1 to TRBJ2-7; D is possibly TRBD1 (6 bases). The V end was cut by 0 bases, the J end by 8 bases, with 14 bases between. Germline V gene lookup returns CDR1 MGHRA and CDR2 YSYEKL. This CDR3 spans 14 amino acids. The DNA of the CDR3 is TGCGCCAGCAGCCAAGACCCGACAGGTTCGAAGCAGTACGTC. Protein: CASSQDPTGSKQYV.

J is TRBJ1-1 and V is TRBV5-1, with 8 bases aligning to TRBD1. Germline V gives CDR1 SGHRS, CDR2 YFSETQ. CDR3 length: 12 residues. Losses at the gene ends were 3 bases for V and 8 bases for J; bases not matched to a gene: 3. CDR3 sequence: CASSYDRGEAFF. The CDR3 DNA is TGCGCCAGCAGCTATGACAGGGGCGAAGCTTTCTTT.

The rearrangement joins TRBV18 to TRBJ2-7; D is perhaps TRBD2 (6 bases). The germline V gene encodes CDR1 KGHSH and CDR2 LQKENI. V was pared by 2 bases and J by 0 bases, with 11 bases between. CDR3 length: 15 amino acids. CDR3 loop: CASSPGTWSSYEQYV. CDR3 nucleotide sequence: TGTGCCAGCTCACCAGGGACTTGGAGCTCCTACGAGCAGTACGTC.

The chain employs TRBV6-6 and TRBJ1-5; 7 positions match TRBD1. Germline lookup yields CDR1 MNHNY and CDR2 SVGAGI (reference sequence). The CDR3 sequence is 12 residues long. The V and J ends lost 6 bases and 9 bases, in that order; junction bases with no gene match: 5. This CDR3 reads CASRTPGGPQHF. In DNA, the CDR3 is TGTGCCAGCAGAACTCCAGGGGGGCCCCAGCATTTT.

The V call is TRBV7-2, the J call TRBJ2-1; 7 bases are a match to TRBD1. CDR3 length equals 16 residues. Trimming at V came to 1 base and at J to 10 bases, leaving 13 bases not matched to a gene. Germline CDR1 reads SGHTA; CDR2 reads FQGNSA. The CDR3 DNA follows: TGTGCCAGCAGCTTAGAGCTGGACAGGTGGTGGGCGGAGCAGTTCTTC. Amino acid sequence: CASSLELDRWWAEQFF.

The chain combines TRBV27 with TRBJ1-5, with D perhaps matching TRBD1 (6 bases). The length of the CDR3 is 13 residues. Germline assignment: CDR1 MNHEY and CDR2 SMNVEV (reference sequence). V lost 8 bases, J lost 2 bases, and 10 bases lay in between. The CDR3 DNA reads TGTGCCAGCGGGGCAGGGGGCAATCAGCCCCAGCATTTT. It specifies CASGAGGNQPQHF.

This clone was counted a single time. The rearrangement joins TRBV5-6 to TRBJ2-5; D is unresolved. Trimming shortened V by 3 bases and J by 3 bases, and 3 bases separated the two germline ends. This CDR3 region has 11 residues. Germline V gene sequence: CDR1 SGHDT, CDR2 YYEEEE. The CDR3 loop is CASSWEETQYF. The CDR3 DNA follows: TGTGCCAGCAGCTGGGAAGAGACCCAGTACTTC.

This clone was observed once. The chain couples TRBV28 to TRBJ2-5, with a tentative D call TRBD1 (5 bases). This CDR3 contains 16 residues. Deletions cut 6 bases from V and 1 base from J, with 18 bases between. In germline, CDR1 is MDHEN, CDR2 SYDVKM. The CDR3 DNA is TGTGCCAGCAGGAGGTCCCGGGCCCAGGGCCAAGAGACCCAGTACTTC. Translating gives CASRRSRAQGQETQYF.

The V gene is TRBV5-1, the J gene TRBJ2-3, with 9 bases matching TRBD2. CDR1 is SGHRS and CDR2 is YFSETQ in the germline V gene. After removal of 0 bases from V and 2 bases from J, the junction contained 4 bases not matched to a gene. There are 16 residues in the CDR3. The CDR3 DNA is TGCGCCAGCAGCTTGGTTGGACTAGCGAACACAGATACGCAGTATTTT. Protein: CASSLVGLANTDTQYF.

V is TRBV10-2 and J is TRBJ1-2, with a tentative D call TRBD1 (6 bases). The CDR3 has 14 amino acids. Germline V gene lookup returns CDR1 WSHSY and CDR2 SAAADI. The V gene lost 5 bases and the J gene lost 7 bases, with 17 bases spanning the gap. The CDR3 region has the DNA TGCGCCAGCAGTTTCGGGGCAGGGGTATTTGGCTACACCTTC. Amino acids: CASSFGAGVFGYTF.

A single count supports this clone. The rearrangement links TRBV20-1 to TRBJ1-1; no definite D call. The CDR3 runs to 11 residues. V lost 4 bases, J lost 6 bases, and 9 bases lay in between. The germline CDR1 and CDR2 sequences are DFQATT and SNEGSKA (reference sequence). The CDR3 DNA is TGCAGTGCTATGCAAATCCCTGAAGCTTTCTTT. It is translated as CSAMQIPEAFF.

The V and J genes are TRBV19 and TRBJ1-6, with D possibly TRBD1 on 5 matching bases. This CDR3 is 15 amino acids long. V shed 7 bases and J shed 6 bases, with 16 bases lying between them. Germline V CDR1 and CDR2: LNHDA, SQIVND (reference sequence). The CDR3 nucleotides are TGTGCCAGTAATCTCCCGGGCAGGGTTAATTCACCCCTCCACTTT. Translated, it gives CASNLPGRVNSPLHF.

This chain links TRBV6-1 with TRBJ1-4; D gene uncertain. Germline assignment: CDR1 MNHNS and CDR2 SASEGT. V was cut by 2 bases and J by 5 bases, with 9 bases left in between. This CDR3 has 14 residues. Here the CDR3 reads CASSEHIMNEKLFF. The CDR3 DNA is TGTGCCAGCAGTGAACACATAATGAATGAAAAACTGTTTTTT.

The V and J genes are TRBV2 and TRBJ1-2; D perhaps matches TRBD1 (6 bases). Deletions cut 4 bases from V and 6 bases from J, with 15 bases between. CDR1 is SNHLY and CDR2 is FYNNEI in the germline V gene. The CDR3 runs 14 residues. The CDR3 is CASSARGGGDGYTF. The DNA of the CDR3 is TGTGCCAGCAGTGCACGGGGGGGCGGGGATGGCTACACCTTC.

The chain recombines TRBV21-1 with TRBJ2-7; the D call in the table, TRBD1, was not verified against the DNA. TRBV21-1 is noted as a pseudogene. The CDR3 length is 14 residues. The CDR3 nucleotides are TGTGCCACCAGCCCAGGACAGGGAGACTACGAGCAGTACGTC. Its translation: CATSPGQGDYEQYV.

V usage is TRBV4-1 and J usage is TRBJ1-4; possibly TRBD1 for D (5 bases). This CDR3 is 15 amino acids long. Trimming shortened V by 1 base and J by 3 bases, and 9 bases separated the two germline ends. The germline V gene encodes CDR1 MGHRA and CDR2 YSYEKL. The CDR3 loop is CASSQAGGSNEKLFF. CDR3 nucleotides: TGCGCCAGCAGCCAAGCTGGGGGTTCTAATGAAAAACTGTTTTTT.

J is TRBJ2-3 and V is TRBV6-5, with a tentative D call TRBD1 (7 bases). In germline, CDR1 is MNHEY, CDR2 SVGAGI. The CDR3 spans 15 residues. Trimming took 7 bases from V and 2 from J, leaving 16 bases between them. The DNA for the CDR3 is TGTGCCAGCAAAATGGAGGGGGCTATCACAGATACGCAGTATTTT. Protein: CASKMEGAITDTQYF.

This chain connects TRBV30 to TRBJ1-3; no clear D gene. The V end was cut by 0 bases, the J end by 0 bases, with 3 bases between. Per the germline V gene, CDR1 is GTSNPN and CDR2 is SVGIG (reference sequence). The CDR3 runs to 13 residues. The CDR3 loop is CAWSVVSGNTIYF. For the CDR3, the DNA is TGTGCCTGGAGTGTTGTCTCTGGAAACACCATATATTTT.

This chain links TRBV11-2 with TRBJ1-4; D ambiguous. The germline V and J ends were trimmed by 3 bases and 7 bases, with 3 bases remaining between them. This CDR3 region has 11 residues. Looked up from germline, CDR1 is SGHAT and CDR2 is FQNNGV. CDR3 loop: CASSFGEKLFF. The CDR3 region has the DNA TGTGCCAGCAGCTTCGGTGAAAAACTGTTTTTT.

CDR3 amino acids: CASSLRRDTGELFF. The CDR3 bases are TGTGCCAGCAGCCTCCGAAGGGACACCGGGGAGCTGTTTTTT. The rearrangement joins TRBV11-3 to TRBJ2-2; D is undetermined. Germline V gene sequence: CDR1 SGHNT, CDR2 YENEEA. This CDR3 region has 14 residues. Trimming shortened V by 5 bases and J by 3 bases, and 10 bases separated the two germline ends.

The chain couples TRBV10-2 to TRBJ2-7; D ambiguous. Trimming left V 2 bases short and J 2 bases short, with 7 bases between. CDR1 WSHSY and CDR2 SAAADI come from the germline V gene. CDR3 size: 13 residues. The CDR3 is CASSEGQTYEQYV. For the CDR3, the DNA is TGCGCCAGCAGTGAGGGGCAAACCTACGAGCAGTACGTC.